A single sample gave rise to the 30 T cell receptor beta chains below, sequenced in a study of cytomegalovirus exposure and HLA in healthy donors. Clones were sequenced by immunoSEQ multiplex PCR, and TCRdb holds only the in-frame ones, with some missing. The sample gives 60,000 or so clones, just under 95% of which show up once; 2% to 2.5% is in the top ten. The specimen was PBMCs. The receptor source for this set is a man aged 18 to 35 in good health and CMV-seronegative.

The genes are TRBV5-6 and TRBJ2-4; the match to TRBD1 covers 9 bases. The CDR3 runs to 13 residues. The germline V gene has CDR1 SGHDT and CDR2 YYEEEE. The ends lost 3 bases at V and 7 bases at J; junction bases unmatched: 2. The CDR3 bases are TGTGCCAGCAGCTGGGGACAGGGCAACATTCAGTACTTC. Amino acids: CASSWGQGNIQYF.

This sequence joins TRBV6-4 and TRBJ2-3, with 8 bases lining up with TRBD2. CDR1 is MRHNA and CDR2 is SNTAGT in the germline V gene. The CDR3 has 15 residues. V lost 3 bases to trimming and J lost 9 bases; unmatched junction nucleotides: 11. CDR3 DNA: TGTGCCAGCAGTGAATCCGCGGGACTAGTTGGGACGCAGTATTTT. Translation: CASSESAGLVGTQYF.

This chain connects TRBV28 to TRBJ1-5; the match to TRBD1 covers 10 bases. The germline CDR1 and CDR2 sequences are MDHEN and SYDVKM. The CDR3 has 14 residues. With V trimmed by 5 bases and J by 9 bases, 7 bases remained unmatched. CDR3 protein: CASSIGQGERPQHF. DNA of the CDR3: TGTGCCAGCAGTATTGGACAGGGGGAGCGGCCCCAGCATTTT.

V gene TRBV19 combines with J gene TRBJ1-5, with D possibly TRBD1 on 5 matching bases. CDR1 is LNHDA, CDR2 SQIVND, per germline (reference sequence). Trimming removed 3 bases at V and 6 bases at J, with 18 bases between. The CDR3 has 16 residues. The DNA of the CDR3 is TGTGCCAGTAGTATGATTCGCAGGGTTTCGGGTCAGCCCCAGCATTTT. Protein: CASSMIRRVSGQPQHF.

The rearrangement joins TRBV5-1 to TRBJ2-3; 13 positions match TRBD2. The V and J ends lost 9 bases and 6 bases, in that order; junction bases with no gene match: 7. From germline, CDR1 is SGHRS and CDR2 YFSETQ. The CDR3 runs to 14 residues. CDR3 amino acids: CAMSTSGRSDTQYF. CDR3 nucleotides: TGCGCCATGTCGACTAGCGGGAGGTCGGATACGCAGTATTTT.

This chain joins TRBV5-1 and TRBJ1-4; D unresolved. Germline V gene sequence: CDR1 SGHRS, CDR2 YFSETQ. V was trimmed by 3 bases and J by 7 bases, leaving 13 bases between them. The CDR3 sequence is 14 residues long. In nucleotides, the CDR3 is TGCGCCAGCAGCTCGACGACTGCGGGTGAAAAACTGTTTTTT. The encoded protein is CASSSTTAGEKLFF.

CDR3 residues: CASSPEGGLAVNTGELFF. The CDR3 DNA sequence: TGTGCCAGCTCACCAGAGGGGGGACTAGCGGTCAACACCGGGGAGCTGTTTTTT. V is TRBV18 and J is TRBJ2-2; 11 bases match TRBD2. Germline V lookup: CDR1 KGHSH, CDR2 LQKENI. The CDR3 runs to 18 residues. Germline trimming cut 2 bases from V and 2 bases from J; bases unmatched to any gene: 7.

The rearrangement joins TRBV7-6 to TRBJ2-2; 7 nucleotides line up with TRBD1. Germline CDR1 reads SGHVS; CDR2 reads FNYEAQ. V was pared by 5 bases and J by 3 bases, with 6 bases of the junction left unmatched. The CDR3 totals 15 residues. CDR3 loop: CASSPGQVYTGELFF. CDR3 DNA: TGTGCCAGCAGCCCCGGACAGGTATACACCGGGGAGCTGTTTTTT.

The gene calls are TRBV5-1 and TRBJ2-1; 7 positions match TRBD1. From germline, CDR1 is SGHRS and CDR2 YFSETQ. V lost 4 bases, J lost 7 bases, and 8 bases stayed unmatched. This CDR3 comprises 14 residues. The CDR3 sequence: CASSPRTGPNEQFF. The DNA of the CDR3 is TGCGCCAGCAGCCCCCGGACAGGTCCGAATGAGCAGTTCTTC.

This clone appeared a single time. The rearrangement links TRBV5-1 to TRBJ1-2; 12 bases align to TRBD1. The V segment lost 4 bases and the J segment 8 bases; nucleotides outside the gene matches: 9. CDR1 is SGHRS, CDR2 YFSETQ, per germline. The CDR3 is made up of 15 amino acids. CDR3 amino acids: CASSAAGTGGEGYTF. The DNA for the CDR3 is TGCGCCAGCAGCGCCGCCGGGACAGGGGGCGAAGGCTACACCTTC. Combining the CDR3 with reference TRBV5-1 and TRBJ1-2 gives the whole variable domain KAGVTQTPRYLIKTRGQQVTLSCSPISGHRSVSWYQQTPGQGLQFLFEYFSETQRNKGNFPGRFSGRQFSNSRSEMNVSTLELGDSALYLCASSAAGTGGEGYTFGSGTRLTVV.

The CDR3 region has the DNA TGCGCCAGCAGCCAAGATCCTAGCGGGGAATACAATGAGCAGTTCTTC. It encodes CASSQDPSGEYNEQFF. The chain carries TRBV4-3 and TRBJ2-1, with 9 bases aligning to TRBD2. CDR1 and CDR2 from the germline V gene are LGHNA and YSLEER. Trimming removed 0 bases from V and 4 bases from J; junction bases left unmatched: 4. This CDR3 is 16 amino acids long.

The V gene is TRBV28, the J gene TRBJ1-1; D is possibly TRBD1 (5 bases). With 2 bases removed from V and 3 bases from J, the gap between germline ends came to 13 bases. Germline V lookup: CDR1 MDHEN, CDR2 SYDVKM. The CDR3 spans 15 residues. The CDR3 region is CASSLRGPSYTEAFF. Here the CDR3 DNA reads TGTGCCAGCAGTTTAAGGGGCCCTTCCTACACTGAAGCTTTCTTT.

The CDR3 DNA sequence: TGTGCCAGCAGCTTGGGGGTCTCCGGCGGCGAGCAGTACTTC. This gives the protein CASSLGVSGGEQYF. This rearrangement joins TRBV5-6 to TRBJ2-7; unclear D gene. Germline loops: CDR1 SGHDT, CDR2 YYEEEE. V was clipped by 0 bases and J by 6 bases, with 13 bases between them. The CDR3 is 14 residues long.

Here the CDR3 reads CASSLMPGVSNEQFF. CDR3 bases: TGTGCCAGCAGCTTAATGCCAGGGGTAAGCAATGAGCAGTTCTTC. The chain carries TRBV7-2 and TRBJ2-1, with D possibly being TRBD1 (6 bases). This CDR3 has 15 amino acids. V lost 2 bases and J 6 bases, leaving 14 bases between the germline ends. Per the germline V gene, CDR1 is SGHTA and CDR2 is FQGNSA.

This clone was recorded once. The chain recombines TRBV28 with TRBJ1-3, with 7 nucleotides matching TRBD1. The CDR3 extends over 18 amino acids. The V segment lost 5 bases and the J segment 0 bases; nucleotides outside the gene matches: 13. Germline V lookup: CDR1 MDHEN, CDR2 SYDVKM. The CDR3 loop reads CASSTGTALLGSGNTIYF. The CDR3 DNA follows: TGTGCCAGCAGTACCGGGACAGCCTTGCTGGGCTCTGGAAACACCATATATTTT.

The chain employs TRBV6-1 and TRBJ1-2; 9 bases match TRBD1. J was trimmed by 6 bases and V by 5 bases; bases with no gene match: 7. This CDR3 comprises 14 residues. The V gene's germline CDR1 is MNHNS and CDR2 SASEGT. CDR3 loop: CASSQQGAGNGYTF. The CDR3 coding sequence is TGTGCCAGCAGTCAACAGGGGGCGGGGAATGGCTACACCTTC.

The gene calls are TRBV7-9 and TRBJ2-2, with D unclear. The V gene lost 1 base and the J gene lost 3 bases, with 9 bases spanning the gap. The germline V gene has CDR1 SEHNR and CDR2 FQNEAQ (reference sequence). The CDR3 is made up of 15 amino acids. The CDR3 bases are TGTGCCAGCAGCTTAGTTGCTAGGTACACCGGGGAGCTGTTTTTT. It specifies CASSLVARYTGELFF.

This clone was seen once. The sample contains more than one DNA sequence encoding this CDR3. The J gene is TRBJ1-2, the V gene TRBV18; the match to TRBD1 covers 8 bases. The CDR3 length is 15 residues. The junction had 3 bases not matched to a gene; V was cut back by 3 bases and J by 0 bases. Germline V gives CDR1 KGHSH, CDR2 LQKENI. In DNA, the CDR3 is TGTGCCAGCTCACCCGACAGGGGAGCTAACTATGGCTACACCTTC. Its translation is CASSPDRGANYGYTF.

This clone is a singleton in its sample. The chain links TRBV5-1 to TRBJ1-1; possibly TRBD1 for D (6 bases). V lost 4 bases, J lost 4 bases, and 20 bases lay in between. This CDR3 contains 16 residues. CDR1 and CDR2 from the germline V gene are SGHRS and YFSETQ. The CDR3 reads CASSPTGTRDGTEAFF. For the CDR3, the DNA is TGCGCCAGCAGCCCCACAGGGACCCGCGACGGCACTGAAGCTTTCTTT. Supplemented by reference TRBV5-1 and TRBJ1-1, the full variable domain reads KAGVTQTPRYLIKTRGQQVTLSCSPISGHRSVSWYQQTPGQGLQFLFEYFSETQRNKGNFPGRFSGRQFSNSRSEMNVSTLELGDSALYLCASSPTGTRDGTEAFFGQGTRLTVV.

This rearrangement joins TRBV28 to TRBJ1-2; 7 bases are a match to TRBD1. CDR1 is MDHEN and CDR2 is SYDVKM in the germline V gene. The CDR3 length is 12 residues. V was clipped by 9 bases and J by 4 bases; unmatched bases: 5. The CDR3 reads CASGTVGYGYTF. The CDR3 DNA is TGTGCCAGTGGGACAGTCGGCTATGGCTACACCTTC.

The CDR3 reads CSFTPGQGRGGYEQYF. CDR3 bases: TGCAGTTTCACTCCGGGACAGGGCCGTGGGGGCTACGAGCAGTACTTC. V usage is TRBV29-1 and J usage is TRBJ2-7; 9 bases line up with TRBD1. This CDR3 has 16 amino acids. The V gene's germline CDR1 is SQVTM and CDR2 ANQGSEA.

The chain combines TRBV28 with TRBJ2-7; TRBD2 agrees at 9 bases. CDR1 is MDHEN, CDR2 SYDVKM, per germline. Trimming removed 4 bases from V and 2 bases from J; junction bases left unmatched: 18. The CDR3 contains 19 residues. CDR3 in DNA: TGTGCCAGCAGTTCCTCGGGTGGGCTAGCGGGATATGGGGCCTACGAGCAGTACTTC. Its translation: CASSSSGGLAGYGAYEQYF.

This clone was counted once. The chain recombines TRBV6-6 with TRBJ2-2, with TRBD1 matching over 7 bases. Germline-derived CDR1 and CDR2 are MNHNY and SVGAGI (reference sequence). This CDR3 has 14 residues. The ends lost 2 bases at V and 5 bases at J; junction bases unmatched: 2. The CDR3 is CASSYLQGTGELFF. For the CDR3, the DNA is TGTGCCAGCAGTTACCTACAGGGGACCGGGGAGCTGTTTTTT.

The chain employs TRBV28 and TRBJ1-1; TRBD1 matches 8 bases. V dropped 2 bases and J dropped 7; count of bases not matched to a gene: 6. Per germline, CDR1 MDHEN and CDR2 SYDVKM. The CDR3 is 14 residues long. The CDR3 reads CASSLLGQVDEAFF. Here the CDR3 DNA reads TGTGCCAGCAGTTTACTGGGACAGGTCGATGAAGCTTTCTTT.

This clone was recorded once. The chain couples TRBV27 to TRBJ1-1; D gene unclear. This CDR3 has 13 amino acids. CDR1 is MNHEY and CDR2 is SMNVEV in the germline V gene (reference sequence). V lost 2 bases and J lost 4, with 8 bases in between. As DNA, the CDR3 is TGTGCCAGCAGTTTAGTGGAGCGCACTGAAGCTTTCTTT. It encodes CASSLVERTEAFF.

This chain uses TRBV1 with TRBJ1-2; TRBD1, the D gene given by the table, was not confirmed from the DNA. TRBV1 is a recognized pseudogene. This CDR3 spans 14 amino acids. CDR3 region: CTSSQDKGVGGYTF. The CDR3 DNA is TGCACCAGCAGCCAAGATAAGGGGGTCGGTGGCTACACCTTC.

The chain joins TRBV11-2 to TRBJ2-3, with 11 bases identical to TRBD2. The V gene's germline CDR1 is SGHAT and CDR2 FQNNGV. V was pared by 5 bases and J by 1 base, with 5 bases of the junction left unmatched. The CDR3 spans 16 residues. Written as DNA, the CDR3 is TGTGCCAGCAGCGTGGGACTAGCGGAGGGCACAGATACGCAGTATTTT. Translating it yields CASSVGLAEGTDTQYF.

V gene TRBV4-2 combines with J gene TRBJ1-4; D is perhaps TRBD1 (5 bases). The CDR3 covers 15 residues. Trimming took 4 bases from V and 3 from J, leaving 12 bases between them. Per germline, CDR1 LGHNA and CDR2 YNFKEQ. The CDR3 protein is CASSPQGGSNEKLFF. The CDR3 nucleotides are TGTGCCAGCAGCCCGCAGGGTGGGTCTAATGAAAAACTGTTTTTT.

A note on this clone: The DNA is omitted, as the CDR3 cannot be located on it reliably, and the CDR3 follows TCRdb's listing. Here the CDR3 reads CASSPRWGQGSYEQYF. The chain combines TRBV12-1 with TRBJ2-7; TRBD1 reflects the table's D call only, with no check against the DNA. TRBV12-1 is a known pseudogene. The CDR3 totals 16 residues, both ends included.

V gene TRBV5-8 combines with J gene TRBJ1-4; D not certain. In germline, CDR1 is SGHTS, CDR2 YDEGEE. V lost 0 bases and J 3 bases, leaving 12 bases between the germline ends. The CDR3 is 16 amino acids. The CDR3 DNA sequence: TGTGCCAGCAGCTTGGAATATTCGAGTTCTAATGAAAAACTGTTTTTT. It encodes CASSLEYSSSNEKLFF.